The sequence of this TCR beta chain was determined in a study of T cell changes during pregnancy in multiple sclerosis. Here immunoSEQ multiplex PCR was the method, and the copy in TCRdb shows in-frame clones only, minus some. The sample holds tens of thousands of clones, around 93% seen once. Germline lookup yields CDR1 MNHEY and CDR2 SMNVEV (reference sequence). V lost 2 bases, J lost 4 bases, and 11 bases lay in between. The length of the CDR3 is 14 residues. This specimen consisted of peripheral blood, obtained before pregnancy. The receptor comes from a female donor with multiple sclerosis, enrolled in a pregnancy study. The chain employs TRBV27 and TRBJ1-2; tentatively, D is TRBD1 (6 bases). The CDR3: CASSLRGNSYGYTF. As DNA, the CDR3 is TGTGCCAGCAGTTTAAGGGGGAATAGCTATGGCTACACCTTC.